The next 28 T cell receptor beta chains were all read from a single sample in a study of early T cells in non-severe SARS-CoV-2 infection. TCRdb itself ran the 5' RACE reads through MiXCR, one entry per CDR3 protein. The table includes roughly 54,000 distinct CDR3 sequences, approximately 5.6% detected once. Material: whole blood. These receptors originate from an adult who was a healthcare worker with PCR-confirmed SARS-CoV-2 infection or an uninfected control (not recorded which).

This chain uses TRBV15 with TRBJ1-1; D not resolved. Trimming left V 6 bases short and J 1 base short, with 12 bases between. Germline-derived CDR1 and CDR2 are LNHNV and YYDKDF (reference sequence). The CDR3 totals 14 residues. The CDR3 bases are TGTGCCACCAGTGGTTTCGCAGCGAACACTGAAGCTTTCTTT. Translation gives CATSGFAANTEAFF. The full variable domain, in which reference TRBV15 and TRBJ1-1 provide the parts outside the CDR3, is DAMVIQNPRYQVTQFGKPVTLSCSQTLNHNVMYWYQQKSSQAPKLLFHYYDKDFNNEADTPDNFQSRRPNTSFCFLDIRSPGLGDTAMYLCATSGFAANTEAFFGQGTRLTVV.

This clonotype was seen ten or more times. This chain links TRBV9 with TRBJ1-1; weak D call: TRBD1 (6 bases). V shed 0 bases and J shed 2 bases, with 20 bases lying between them. The CDR3 is made up of 18 amino acids. The V gene's germline CDR1 is SGDLS and CDR2 YYNGEE. CDR3 sequence reads: CASSVATGGPGANTEAFF. In DNA, the CDR3 is TGTGCCAGCAGCGTAGCTACGGGGGGCCCCGGAGCTAACACTGAAGCTTTCTTT.

V usage is TRBV29-1 and J usage is TRBJ1-1, with TRBD1 matching 8 bases. J was trimmed by 0 bases and V by 5 bases; bases with no gene match: 8. CDR1 is SQVTM and CDR2 is ANQGSEA in the germline V gene. The CDR3 is 15 residues long. The CDR3 DNA sequence: TGCAGCGTTCGGGCAGGGGGCAGAATGAACACTGAAGCTTTCTTT. The encoded protein is CSVRAGGRMNTEAFF.

Ten or more counts support this clonotype. This chain links TRBV9 with TRBJ2-3; D unresolved. Trimming took 0 bases from V and 0 from J, leaving 5 bases between them. The germline gives CDR1 SGDLS, CDR2 YYNGEE. CDR3 size: 14 residues. CDR3 residues: CASSVDPSTDTQYF. The DNA of the CDR3 is TGTGCCAGCAGCGTAGACCCGAGCACAGATACGCAGTATTTT.

This clonotype has at least ten counts. Here the CDR3 reads CASSLVRDPEAFF. The CDR3 DNA reads as TGTGCCAGCAGCTTGGTTAGGGACCCTGAAGCTTTCTTT. V is TRBV5-6 and J is TRBJ1-1, with a tentative D call TRBD1 (5 bases). Between the trimmed V and J ends, which lost 0 bases and 6 bases, there was a span of 9 bases. Germline CDR1 and CDR2: SGHDT and YYEEEE. The CDR3 contains 13 residues.

In this sample, this clonotype turned up many times. This chain links TRBV29-1 with TRBJ1-6; D unresolved. V lost 0 bases and J lost 9, with 9 bases in between. The CDR3 totals 13 residues. Per the germline V gene, CDR1 is SQVTM and CDR2 is ANQGSEA. For the CDR3, the DNA is TGCAGCGTTGAAGATCTGCCAGGTTCACCCCTCCACTTT. Translation gives CSVEDLPGSPLHF.

As concerns this clonotype: A clone one base away is much larger, so this may be a read error. V usage is TRBV12-5 and J usage is TRBJ2-7, with D hard to call. Germline V gene sequence: CDR1 LGHNT, CDR2 FRNRAP. The CDR3 extends over 10 amino acids. CDR3: CVSGNYEQYF. DNA of the CDR3: TGTGTTAGTGGAAACTACGAGCAGTACTTC.

The table lists this clonotype with many counts. This chain links TRBV6-5 with TRBJ2-7; tentatively, D is TRBD2 (7 bases). The CDR3 loop spans 14 amino acids. Trimming shortened V by 2 bases and J by 2 bases, and 10 bases separated the two germline ends. From germline, CDR1 is MNHEY and CDR2 SVGAGI. This CDR3 reads CASSYRGGAYEQYF. The CDR3 nucleotides read TGTGCCAGCAGTTACAGGGGGGGGGCCTACGAGCAGTACTTC.

The sample holds a few counts of this clonotype. The J gene is TRBJ2-5, the V gene TRBV6-5; the match to TRBD1 covers 9 bases. There are 16 residues in the CDR3. V dropped 5 bases and J dropped 0; count of bases not matched to a gene: 7. Germline lookup yields CDR1 MNHEY and CDR2 SVGAGI. The CDR3 spells CASSVHRGRDQETQYF. CDR3 sequence (DNA): TGTGCCAGCAGTGTCCACAGGGGGCGAGACCAAGAGACCCAGTACTTC.

This clonotype occurred many times. The chain carries TRBV11-2 and TRBJ2-1; D remains ambiguous. Looked up from germline, CDR1 is SGHAT and CDR2 is FQNNGV. The CDR3 covers 12 residues. Trimming took off 2 bases at V and 7 bases at J, with 6 bases between the two ends. In nucleotides, the CDR3 is TGTGCCAGCAGCTTAATCTCGAATGAGCAGTTCTTC. Protein sequence: CASSLISNEQFF.

This clonotype has at least ten counts. The chain carries TRBV5-1 and TRBJ2-3; 12 bases match TRBD2. Germline lookup yields CDR1 SGHRS and CDR2 YFSETQ. Trimming took 3 bases from V and 2 from J; bases not matched to a gene: 4. The CDR3 is 16 residues long. CDR3 amino acids: CASSSGLAGPTDTQYF. CDR3 in DNA: TGCGCCAGCAGCTCAGGACTAGCGGGACCCACAGATACGCAGTATTTT.

This clonotype was counted ten times or more. This sequence joins TRBV2 and TRBJ2-3; D is uncertain. Germline V gene lookup returns CDR1 SNHLY and CDR2 FYNNEI. The V end lost 2 bases, the J end lost 2 bases, and 8 bases lay between the germline ends. CDR3 length equals 14 residues. CDR3 in DNA: TGTGCCAGCAGTGAAAGACTTGACACAGATACGCAGTATTTT. Protein: CASSERLDTDTQYF.

This clonotype occurred many times. The chain employs TRBV3-1 and TRBJ2-3; no clear D. The CDR3 is made up of 14 amino acids. The ends were cut back, 6 bases at V and 1 base at J, with 11 bases in the middle. The V gene's germline CDR1 is LGHDT and CDR2 YNNKEL (reference sequence). CDR3 sequence reads: CASSLSSRTDTQYF. The DNA for the CDR3 is TGTGCCAGCAGTCTATCCTCACGCACAGATACGCAGTATTTT.

This clonotype occurred a few times. The genes are TRBV30 and TRBJ2-7, with a possible D match to TRBD2 (5 bases). CDR3 length equals 12 residues. CDR1 is GTSNPN and CDR2 is SVGIG in the germline V gene (reference sequence). Trimming shortened V by 4 bases and J by 6 bases, and 13 bases separated the two germline ends. The chain's CDR3 is CAWTLAGFEQYF. In DNA form, the CDR3 reads TGTGCCTGGACCCTGGCGGGTTTCGAGCAGTACTTC.

This clonotype was seen at least ten times. The chain employs TRBV12-3 or TRBV12-4 and TRBJ2-3, with D possibly matching TRBD2 (6 bases). The CDR3 runs 15 residues. Trimming took off 10 bases at V and 1 base at J, with 18 bases between the two ends. In DNA, the CDR3 is TGTGCCATCACGTCTAATGGGAGGCGCACAGATACGCAGTATTTT. Protein product: CAITSNGRRTDTQYF.

This clonotype was found many times. The junction shows a germline mismatch at one end, possibly a read error. The chain has TRBV6-5 and TRBJ2-1, with a weak D call TRBD2 (7 bases). The CDR3 is made up of 16 amino acids. CDR1 and CDR2 from the germline V gene are MNHEY and SVGAGI. The CDR3 here is CASAPSSGTLVGGRYF. CDR3 bases: TGTGCCAGCGCGCCATCCAGCGGGACCCTCGTAGGGGGGCGATACTTC.

There are many counts of this clonotype. This chain connects TRBV12-3 or TRBV12-4 to TRBJ1-1, with 9 bases matching TRBD1. This CDR3 region has 13 residues. V trimming: 7 bases; J trimming: 11 bases; junction bases outside the gene matches: 11. CDR3 sequence (DNA): TGTGCCAGCAACCTTGGACAGGGGAATTGGGCTTTCTTT. Amino acid sequence: CASNLGQGNWAFF.

This clonotype was seen repeatedly, ten times or more. The chain is built from TRBV11-2 and TRBJ2-7, with D unresolved. Trimming cost V 4 bases and J 5 bases, with 9 bases left between them. Germline V CDR1 and CDR2: SGHAT, FQNNGV. This CDR3 has 12 amino acids. This CDR3 is CASSSTRHEQYF. CDR3 DNA sequence: TGTGCCAGCAGCTCCACGAGACACGAGCAGTACTTC.

V gene TRBV20-1 combines with J gene TRBJ2-7, with 12 positions matching TRBD2. Per germline, CDR1 DFQATT and CDR2 SNEGSKA (reference sequence). The V segment lost 5 bases and the J segment 3 bases; nucleotides outside the gene matches: 8. The length of the CDR3 is 15 residues. Written as DNA, the CDR3 is TGCAGTGCTGGGGCGGGACTAGCGGGCGTCTACGAGCAGTACTTC. Translated, it gives CSAGAGLAGVYEQYF.

In this sample, this clonotype turned up a few times. The chain links TRBV6-5 to TRBJ1-1; 7 bases are shared with TRBD1. The CDR3 has 15 amino acids. J gave up 1 base and V 8 bases, and 10 bases lay outside the gene matches. Per the germline V gene, CDR1 is MNHEY and CDR2 is SVGAGI. The CDR3 nucleotides read TGTGCCAGCCAACAGGGGACCCTAGGGAACACTGAAGCTTTCTTT. Protein sequence: CASQQGTLGNTEAFF.

This clonotype was picked up many times. The chain employs TRBV6-4 and TRBJ2-1; D is possibly TRBD1 (5 bases). This CDR3 has 12 amino acids. CDR1 and CDR2 (germline): MRHNA, SNTAGT. V dropped 4 bases and J dropped 8 bases, with 9 bases sitting between them. In nucleotides, the CDR3 is TGTGCCAGCAGTGCCCAGGGTGATGAGCAGTTCTTC. It codes for CASSAQGDEQFF.

This clonotype was counted a few times. The junction does not match germline at one end; this may be a read error. The chain joins TRBV7-2 to TRBJ1-1; D ambiguous. The CDR3 has 14 residues. Germline V lookup: CDR1 SGHTA, CDR2 FQGNSA. In nucleotides, the CDR3 is TGTGCCAGCAGCTCAGAGTTAAAGAACACTGAAGCTTTCTTC. Protein: CASSSELKNTEAFF. Full variable domain (outside the CDR3, taken from reference TRBV7-2 and TRBJ1-1): GAGVSQSPSNKVTEKGKDVELRCDPISGHTALYWYRQSLGQGLEFLIYFQGNSAPDKSGLPSDRFSAERTGGSVSTLTIQRTQQEDSAVYLCASSSELKNTEAFFGQGTRLTVV.

This clonotype was picked up many times. The chain employs TRBV29-1 and TRBJ1-4, with no clear D. CDR1 and CDR2 from the germline V gene are SQVTM and ANQGSEA. There are 13 residues in the CDR3. V was clipped by 3 bases and J by 0 bases, with 5 bases between them. This CDR3 is CSVEEATNEKLFF. CDR3 DNA sequence: TGCAGCGTTGAGGAAGCAACTAATGAAAAACTGTTTTTT.

The chain recombines TRBV12-3 or TRBV12-4 with TRBJ2-7, with D unresolved. The V and J ends lost 1 base and 0 bases respectively, with 13 bases between them. This CDR3 comprises 16 residues. The CDR3 protein is CASSLVGTIGSYEQYF. The CDR3 DNA reads as TGTGCCAGCAGTTTAGTGGGCACGATCGGCTCCTACGAGCAGTACTTC.

This clonotype came up many times. The CDR3 DNA reads as TGCGCCAGCAGCCAGGGCCAACTAGTGGGTAACACTGAAGCTTTCTTT. As protein: CASSQGQLVGNTEAFF. V and J are TRBV4-1 and TRBJ1-1; D unclear. CDR1 and CDR2 (germline): MGHRA, YSYEKL. Trimming took off 3 bases at V and 2 bases at J, with 16 bases between the two ends. The CDR3 consists of 16 residues.

This clonotype was observed many times. J is TRBJ1-4 and V is TRBV7-9; TRBD1 matches at 9 bases. The CDR3 contains 17 residues. Germline CDR1 reads SEHNR; CDR2 reads FQNEAQ (reference sequence). Unmatched junction bases numbered 6, after V lost 4 bases and J lost 0 bases. The CDR3 nucleotides read TGTGCCAGCAGCTCTAGCGGACAGGGGACAACTAATGAAAAACTGTTTTTT. Translating gives CASSSSGQGTTNEKLFF.

The rearrangement joins TRBV30 to TRBJ2-7; 12 bases agree with TRBD2. With 4 bases clipped from V and 3 bases from J, the junction kept 7 bases outside the gene matches. The CDR3 is 15 residues long. Germline CDR1 is GTSNPN and CDR2 is SVGIG (reference sequence). The CDR3 DNA reads TGTGCCTGGAAGTACCCGACTAGCGGGAGCTACGAGCAGTACTTC. Amino acids: CAWKYPTSGSYEQYF.

This clonotype was recorded at least ten times. This chain joins TRBV6-5 and TRBJ2-5; D gene unclear. Germline CDR1 MNHEY, CDR2 SVGAGI. V was clipped by 0 bases and J by 1 base, with 12 bases between them. This CDR3 contains 16 residues. The DNA for the CDR3 is TGTGCCAGCAGTTACTCACGGGCCTCCGGCCAAGAGACCCAGTACTTC. Amino acid sequence: CASSYSRASGQETQYF.